This T cell receptor beta chain was identified during a study of human T cells and chemical hapten exposure. As for the study in general: Per-sample TCR yield variation was attributed mainly to small pooled library volume differences.

Indicated time point: patch test 2, 6 weeks after DPC sensitization. The treatment: therapeutic diphenylcyclopropenone sensitization with weekly scalp DPC. In the authors' methods: Samples held a median of around 92,000 TCRs, range about 20,000–690,600. TCRdb itself ran the RACE reads through MiXCR, one entry per CDR3 protein. These V and J calls are TCRdb output, not the study's own analysis. The sample consists of some 44,000 distinct CDR3 sequences, around 8.9% of them appearing once. From germline, CDR1 is MNHNS and CDR2 SASEGT. V was clipped by 4 bases and J by 5 bases; unmatched bases: 8. The CDR3 contains 14 residues. General study results and limits: TCRs exceeding a frequency of 1 in 1000 stayed unchanged under DPC sensitization.

Note on this clonotype: Its antigen remains unknown.

This material consisted of whole blood, taken in connection with sensitization to the hapten diphenylcyclopropenone (DPC). The chain uses TRBV6-1 and TRBJ2-7, with 7 bases that match TRBD1. The TCR originated in a middle-aged woman with alopecia areata. Some clones in this sample may be carry-over from other donors' samples. CDR3 in amino acids: CASSGETGKDEQYF. The CDR3 DNA reads TGTGCCAGCAGTGGAGAGACAGGGAAGGACGAGCAGTACTTC.